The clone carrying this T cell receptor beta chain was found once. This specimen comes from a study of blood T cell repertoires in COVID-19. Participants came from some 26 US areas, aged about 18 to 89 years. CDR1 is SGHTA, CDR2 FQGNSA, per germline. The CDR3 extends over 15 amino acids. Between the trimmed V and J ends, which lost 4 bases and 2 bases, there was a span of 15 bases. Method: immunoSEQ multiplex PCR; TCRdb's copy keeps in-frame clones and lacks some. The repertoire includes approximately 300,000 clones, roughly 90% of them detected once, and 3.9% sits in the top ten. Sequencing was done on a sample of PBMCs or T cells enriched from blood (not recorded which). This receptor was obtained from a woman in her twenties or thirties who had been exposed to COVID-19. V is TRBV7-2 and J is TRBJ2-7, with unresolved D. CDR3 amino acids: CASSSWSTSTYEQYF. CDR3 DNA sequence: TGTGCCAGCAGCTCGTGGTCGACATCAACCTACGAGCAGTACTTC.